This TCR beta chain stems from a study of blood T cell repertoires in COVID-19. Assay: immunoSEQ multiplex PCR; the TCRdb copy retains only in-frame clones and omits some. This sample has approximately 200,000 clones, with around 87% found just once. CDR3 length equals 13 residues. Trimming cost V 10 bases and J 5 bases, with 14 bases left between them. Per the germline V gene, CDR1 is LNHDA and CDR2 is SQIVND (reference sequence). This receptor was taken from a woman aged 25 to 45 who had recovered from COVID-19. This chain connects TRBV19 to TRBJ2-2, with unresolved D. The sample consisted of PBMCs or T cells enriched from blood (not recorded which). This chain's CDR3 is CANQAKRTGELFF. The CDR3 bases are TGTGCCAACCAGGCGAAGAGAACCGGGGAGCTGTTTTTT. The whole variable domain, filled in from reference TRBV19 and TRBJ2-2, reads DGGITQSPKYLFRKEGQNVTLSCEQNLNHDAMYWYRQDPGQGLRLIYYSQIVNDFQKGDIAEGYSVSREKKESFPLTVTSAQKNPTAFYLCANQAKRTGELFFGEGSRLTVL.